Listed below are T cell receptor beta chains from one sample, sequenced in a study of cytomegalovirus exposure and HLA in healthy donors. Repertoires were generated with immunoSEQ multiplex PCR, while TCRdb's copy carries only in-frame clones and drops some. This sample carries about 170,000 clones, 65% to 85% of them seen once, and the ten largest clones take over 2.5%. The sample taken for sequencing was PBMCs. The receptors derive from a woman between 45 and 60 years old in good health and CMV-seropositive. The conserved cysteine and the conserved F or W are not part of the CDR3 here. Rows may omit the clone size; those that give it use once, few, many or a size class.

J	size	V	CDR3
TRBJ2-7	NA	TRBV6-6	ASSFGTVPSYEQY
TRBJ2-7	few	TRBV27	ARRTRRIYEQY
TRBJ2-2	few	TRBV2	ASSEYGQRNTGELF
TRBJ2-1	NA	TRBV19	ASSLTGYNEQF
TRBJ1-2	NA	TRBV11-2	ASSLDRQASIYGYT
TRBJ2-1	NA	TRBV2	ASSGTGSLIHEQF
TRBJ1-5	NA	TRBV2	ASSAGHNQPQH
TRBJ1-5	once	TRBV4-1	ASSQVTGGEVPQH
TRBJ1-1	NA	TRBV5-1	ASSPGQFTEAF
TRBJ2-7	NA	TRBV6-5	ASRGLFPPEQY
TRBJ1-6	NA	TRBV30	AWSGGQYNSPLH
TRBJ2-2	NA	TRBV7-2	ASSSSTGRTGELF
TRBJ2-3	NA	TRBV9	ASSVGRGRTDTQY
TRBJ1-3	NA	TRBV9	ASSVARQGTGNTIY
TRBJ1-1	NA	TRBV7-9	SSSFTGVTEAF
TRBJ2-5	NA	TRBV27	ASRRGQGAETQY
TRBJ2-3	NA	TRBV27	ASSWDREWTDTQY
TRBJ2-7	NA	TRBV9	ASSVAGTGADEQY
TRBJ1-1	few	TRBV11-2	ASSTRGARGTEAF
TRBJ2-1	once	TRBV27	ASSAGGPYNEQF
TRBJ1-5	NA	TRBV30	AWRQGNNQPQH
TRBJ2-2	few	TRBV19	ASSIMALGELF
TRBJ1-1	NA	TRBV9	ASSLNRDTEAF
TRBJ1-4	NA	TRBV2	ASSVLTGGFEKLF
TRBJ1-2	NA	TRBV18	ASSLDQQGPILYGYT
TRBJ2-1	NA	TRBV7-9	ASSLGRGLAKSDNEQF
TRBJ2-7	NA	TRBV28	ASRQGLAGTYEQY
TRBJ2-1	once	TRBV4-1	ASSLFSGGALNEQF
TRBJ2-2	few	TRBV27	ASSLFRGTGELF
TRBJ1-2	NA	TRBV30	AWSPGGLRYT
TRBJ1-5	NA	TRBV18	ASSPGTGGDQPQH
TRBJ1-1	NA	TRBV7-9	ASTVGTGATEAF